The rows below give T cell receptor beta chains drawn from one sample of a study of spatial heterogeneity in lung cancer. TCRdb reprocessed the 5' RACE reads with MiXCR, giving one entry per CDR3 protein. The sample contains about 18,000 distinct CDR3 sequences, 5.5% to 8.5% of which appear only once. The sample consisted of lung tumor tissue, taken at surgery. The receptor set was obtained from a female donor with early-stage non-small cell lung cancer. Each CDR3 is given with its conserved first and last residue. The D gene is left open where the match is weak. Expanded clones get a size class; other rows say once, few or many, or leave the size out.

abundance	j_gene	d_gene	v_gene	CDR3aa	CDR3nt
few	TRBJ1-6	NA	TRBV30	CACSSGIDVGSYNSPLHF	TGTGCCTGTTCCTCGGGCATCGACGTTGGCTCCTATAATTCACCCCTCCACTTT
few	TRBJ1-1	NA	TRBV30	CAWSIGEGAEAFF	TGTGCCTGGAGTATCGGTGAGGGCGCTGAAGCTTTCTTT
many	TRBJ2-7	TRBD1	TRBV6-6	CASSYSGDRARPPLEQYF	TGTGCCAGCAGTTACTCCGGGGACAGGGCCCGACCCCCTCTTGAGCAGTACTTC
many	TRBJ1-6	NA	TRBV20-1	CSARPAQGDSPLHF	TGCAGTGCTAGACCAGCCCAGGGAGACTCACCCCTCCACTTT
many	TRBJ2-2	NA	TRBV3-1	CASSPSTPGELFF	TGTGCCAGCAGCCCGAGCACTCCCGGGGAGCTGTTTTTT
NA	TRBJ1-5	NA	TRBV6-2/TRBV6-3	CASSSGSQPQHF	TGTGCCAGCAGTTCAGGGTCTCAGCCCCAGCATTTT
NA	TRBJ2-3	NA	TRBV4-3	CASSQEPGPSRTDTQYF	TGCGCCAGCAGCCAGGAACCCGGACCCTCCCGCACAGATACGCAGTATTTT
NA	TRBJ2-5	TRBD2	TRBV5-4	CASSPGTSGVQETQYF	TGTGCCAGCAGTCCCGGGACTAGCGGGGTTCAAGAGACCCAGTACTTC
few	TRBJ1-1	TRBD1	TRBV6-2/TRBV6-3	CASSRGTGPNGPEAFF	TGTGCCAGCAGCCGAGGGACAGGGCCCAATGGTCCTGAAGCTTTCTTT
many	TRBJ1-4	NA	TRBV7-2	CASSTMGFAGEKLFF	TGTGCCAGCAGCACGATGGGGTTCGCTGGTGAAAAACTGTTTTTT
many	TRBJ1-2	TRBD1	TRBV6-6	CASKIQRRGRSYYGYTF	TGTGCCAGCAAAATCCAAAGGAGGGGGCGGTCCTACTATGGCTACACCTTC
many	TRBJ2-3	TRBD1	TRBV11-1	CASSVNRGRTDTQYF	TGTGCCAGCAGCGTCAACAGGGGCCGCACAGATACGCAGTATTTT
few	TRBJ2-3	NA	TRBV20-1	CSARDRGTTSTDTQYF	TGCAGTGCTAGAGATCGAGGGACCACTAGCACAGATACGCAGTATTTT
many	TRBJ1-1	NA	TRBV10-3	CAISEPSAGGTEAFF	TGTGCCATCAGTGAGCCTAGCGCTGGGGGAACTGAAGCTTTCTTT
few	TRBJ2-3	TRBD1	TRBV30	CAGGQGGTDTQYF	TGTGCCGGGGGACAGGGGGGCACAGATACGCAGTATTTT
NA	TRBJ2-4	NA	TRBV20-1	CSARVPPPGIQYF	TGCAGTGCTAGAGTTCCACCGCCCGGCATTCAGTACTTC
many	TRBJ2-3	NA	TRBV20-1	CSATWEVRRADTQYF	TGCAGTGCTACATGGGAGGTCCGTCGCGCGGATACGCAGTATTTT
many	TRBJ2-3	NA	TRBV5-4	CASSLALGSTDTQYF	TGTGCCAGCAGCTTGGCCTTAGGGAGCACAGATACGCAGTATTTT
few	TRBJ2-5	TRBD2	TRBV7-2	CASRLAGGPETQYF	TGTGCCAGCAGGCTAGCGGGGGGGCCAGAGACCCAGTACTTC
many	TRBJ2-4	TRBD1	TRBV30	CAWTTGGFDIQYF	TGTGCCTGGACTACAGGGGGCTTCGACATTCAGTACTTC
NA	TRBJ1-1	NA	TRBV10-3	CAISEKKIEAFF	TGTGCCATCAGTGAAAAGAAGATTGAAGCTTTCTTT
many	TRBJ1-1	NA	TRBV5-6	CASSLAPGTEAFF	TGTGCCAGCAGCTTGGCCCCCGGCACTGAAGCTTTCTTT
medium-sized	TRBJ2-3	NA	TRBV7-9	CASSLGWGTDTQYF	TGTGCCAGCAGCTTAGGATGGGGCACAGATACGCAGTATTTT
many	TRBJ2-2	NA	TRBV12-3/TRBV12-4	CASSFVVTGELFF	TGTGCCAGCAGTTTTGTGGTCACCGGGGAGCTGTTTTTT
few	TRBJ2-7	TRBD1	TRBV18	CASSPGQYYEQYF	TGTGCCAGCTCACCGGGACAGTACTACGAGCAGTACTTC
many	TRBJ2-2	NA	TRBV3-1	CASSLASSGELFF	TGTGCCAGCAGCCTGGCCTCTTCCGGGGAGCTGTTTTTT
many	TRBJ1-6	NA	TRBV12-3/TRBV12-4	CASSSEEGVGWISPLHF	TGTGCCAGCAGTTCCGAGGAGGGCGTAGGTTGGATTTCACCCCTCCACTTT
NA	TRBJ1-5	NA	TRBV28	CASSLFSQPQHF	TGTGCCAGCAGTTTGTTTAGTCAGCCCCAGCATTTT
many	TRBJ2-7	TRBD1	TRBV20-1	CSARGQGTYEQYF	TGCAGTGCTAGGGGACAGGGAACCTACGAGCAGTACTTC
few	TRBJ1-2	NA	TRBV6-5	CASSYPGDRGLYGYTF	TGTGCCAGCAGTTACCCCGGGGACCGGGGATTATATGGCTACACCTTC
many	TRBJ1-2	TRBD1	TRBV5-1	CASSLDGTEYFKNYGYTF	TGCGCCAGCAGCTTGGACGGGACAGAGTACTTCAAAAACTATGGCTACACCTTC
NA	TRBJ1-5	NA	TRBV6-1	CASRAQPRQPQHF	TGTGCCAGCAGAGCCCAGCCAAGACAGCCCCAGCATTTT
NA	TRBJ2-6	NA	TRBV7-7	CASSGPGANVLTF	TGTGCTAGCTCTGGGCCTGGGGCCAACGTCCTGACTTTC
many	TRBJ1-3	TRBD1	TRBV18	CASSRDRDSGNTIYF	TGTGCCAGCTCACGGGACAGGGACTCTGGAAACACCATATATTTT
few	TRBJ1-4	NA	TRBV30	CAWSAGGEKLFF	TGTGCCTGGAGCGCCGGAGGGGAAAAACTGTTTTTT
medium-sized	TRBJ2-5	TRBD2	TRBV27	CASNPSGLAGKETQYF	TGTGCCAGCAACCCCTCCGGGCTAGCGGGGAAAGAGACCCAGTACTTC
medium-sized	TRBJ1-1	NA	TRBV29-1	CSVSLRGDTEAFF	TGCAGCGTTTCCCTCAGGGGAGACACTGAAGCTTTCTTT
NA	TRBJ2-3	NA	TRBV28	CASSVQTDTQYF	TGTGCCAGCAGTGTACAGACAGATACGCAGTATTTT
many	TRBJ2-1	TRBD2	TRBV10-2	CATVGSGGAPNEQFF	TGCGCCACCGTTGGCAGCGGGGGGGCCCCCAATGAGCAGTTCTTC
many	TRBJ1-6	NA	TRBV20-1	CSAEDRINSPLHF	TGCAGTGCTGAGGACCGGATTAATTCACCCCTCCACTTT
many	TRBJ1-3	NA	TRBV7-2	CASSSANSGNTIYF	TGTGCCAGCAGCTCAGCTAACTCTGGAAACACCATATATTTT
few	TRBJ2-7	TRBD1	TRBV7-6	CASSLSGAGQGSYEQYF	TGTGCCAGCAGCTTATCTGGGGCAGGACAGGGATCCTACGAGCAGTACTTC
many	TRBJ2-1	TRBD2	TRBV6-1	CASSTLLAGKQFF	TGTGCCAGCAGCACCCTACTAGCGGGGAAGCAGTTCTTC
many	TRBJ2-5	TRBD2	TRBV7-8	CASSPSLGGEETQYF	TGTGCCAGCAGCCCCTCTCTCGGGGGGGAAGAGACCCAGTACTTC
many	TRBJ2-2	NA	TRBV5-6	CASSLGEYTGELFF	TGTGCCAGCAGCTTGGGGGAGTACACCGGGGAGCTGTTTTTT
many	TRBJ2-4	NA	TRBV6-5	CASSYSQGVKNIQYF	TGTGCCAGCAGTTACTCGCAGGGAGTAAAAAACATTCAGTACTTC
many	TRBJ2-7	NA	TRBV4-3	CASSQDLNKTDAYYEQYF	TGCGCCAGCAGCCAAGATTTGAATAAAACCGATGCTTACTACGAGCAGTACTTC
many	TRBJ2-7	TRBD1	TRBV6-6	CASSTNRDRAFYEQYF	TGTGCCAGCAGCACCAACCGGGACAGGGCCTTCTACGAGCAGTACTTC
many	TRBJ1-1	NA	TRBV2	CASSATGRGEAFF	TGTGCCAGCAGCGCAACAGGGCGCGGTGAAGCTTTCTTT
NA	TRBJ2-3	NA	TRBV5-1	CASSLRGMGTDTQYF	TGCGCCAGCAGCTTGAGGGGCATGGGCACAGATACGCAGTATTTT
many	TRBJ1-2	NA	TRBV7-2	CASSLDPYGYTF	TGTGCCAGCAGCTTAGACCCCTATGGCTACACCTTC
many	TRBJ2-7	TRBD1	TRBV6-5	CASSYRTGEYEQYF	TGTGCCAGCAGTTACAGGACAGGGGAGTACGAGCAGTACTTC
many	TRBJ1-4	TRBD1	TRBV5-1	CASSRGQGSGDEKLFF	TGCGCCAGCAGCCGGGGACAGGGGAGCGGAGATGAAAAACTGTTTTTT
many	TRBJ2-1	NA	TRBV5-4	CASSLGQGRDEQFF	TGTGCCAGCAGCTTGGGGCAGGGGAGGGATGAGCAGTTCTTC
many	TRBJ1-1	NA	TRBV15	CATSRDQAGNTEAFF	TGTGCCACCAGCAGAGATCAGGCGGGGAACACTGAAGCTTTCTTT
medium-sized	TRBJ1-2	TRBD1	TRBV5-1	CASSSETGGFGYTF	TGCGCCAGCAGCTCCGAGACAGGGGGTTTTGGCTACACCTTC
many	TRBJ2-1	NA	TRBV7-9	CASSLGAVLYNEQFF	TGTGCCAGCAGCTTAGGAGCAGTCCTCTACAATGAGCAGTTCTTC
many	TRBJ2-5	TRBD2	TRBV12-3/TRBV12-4	CASSLDGTRIETQYF	TGTGCCAGCAGTTTAGACGGGACTAGAATAGAGACCCAGTACTTC
medium-sized	TRBJ2-3	NA	TRBV6-5	CASGRMSVRDTQYF	TGTGCCAGCGGACGGATGTCGGTCCGGGATACGCAGTATTTT
few	TRBJ1-2	NA	TRBV6-5	CASHPGSATNYGYTF	TGTGCCAGCCACCCGGGCAGCGCGACTAACTATGGCTACACCTTC